This TCR beta chain was sequenced for a study of blood T cell repertoires in COVID-19. Study-wide context: The United States, Italy and Spain provided the acute and convalescent COVID-19 samples. Nucleic acid was either cDNA or gDNA, and it came from T cells, B-cell-depleted T cells, or PBMCs.

In the authors' methods: How many nucleated cells were present was estimated from reference gene primer amplification. Assay used: immunoSEQ multiplex PCR; TCRdb lists only in-frame clones, some missing. The V and J calls and clone size were taken over from that table, and D and trimming were inferred from the DNA. The sample lists some 180,000 clones, approximately 90% seen once, with about 2.1% in the top ten. Trimming took off 2 bases at V and 6 bases at J, with 11 bases between the two ends. The CDR3 is 14 amino acids. Germline assignment: CDR1 MDHEN and CDR2 SYDVKM. The receptor was derived from a man aged 45-60 years who had recovered from COVID-19. The chain uses TRBV28 and TRBJ1-5; perhaps TRBD1 as D (5 bases). Specimen: peripheral blood. The CDR3 DNA reads TGTGCCAGCAGTTTACGTCAGGGCACTCAGCCCCAGCATTTT. This translates into CASSLRQGTQPQHF.